This entry lists 24 T cell receptor beta chains sequenced from one sample in a study of response to subunit inactivated influenza vaccine. MiXCR, run by TCRdb on the RT-PCR reads, gives a single entry per CDR3 protein. The sample lists 450,000 to 700,000 distinct CDR3 sequences, 12% to 15% occurring once. This material consisted of PBMCs from blood, taken about 11 days after vaccination. These receptors originate from a man in his forties or fifties who received an inactivated influenza vaccine.

This clonotype has more than one count but fewer than ten. This rearrangement joins TRBV5-1 to TRBJ2-3, with unresolved D. There are 15 residues in the CDR3. Germline loops: CDR1 SGHRS, CDR2 YFSETQ. The V gene lost 3 bases and the J gene lost 5 bases, with 16 bases spanning the gap. CDR3 amino acids: CASSSPSSKGDTQYF. The CDR3 DNA follows: TGCGCCAGCAGCTCCCCCTCAAGCAAGGGAGATACGCAGTATTTT.

The chain carries TRBV11-1 and TRBJ2-4, with D perhaps matching TRBD1 or TRBD2 (5 bases each). Germline CDR1 and CDR2: SGHAT and FQDESV (reference sequence). Trimming removed 4 bases at V and 0 bases at J, with 19 bases between. The CDR3 sequence is 18 residues long. Written as DNA, the CDR3 is TGTGCCAGCAGCTCCAACGTGATTAGGGACGGAGCCAAAAACATTCAGTACTTC. Residues: CASSSNVIRDGAKNIQYF.

This clonotype was seen ten or more times. The chain employs TRBV7-2 and TRBJ2-7; 7 positions agree with TRBD2. The ends lost 5 bases at V and 4 bases at J; junction bases unmatched: 5. CDR1 and CDR2 from the germline V gene are SGHTA and FQGNSA. CDR3 length: 13 amino acids. CDR3: CASSPSGDYEQYF. For the CDR3, the DNA is TGTGCCAGCAGCCCAAGCGGGGATTACGAGCAGTACTTC.

V usage is TRBV5-1 and J usage is TRBJ2-3, with TRBD2 identical over 9 bases. Trimming at V came to 4 bases and at J to 1 base, leaving 4 bases not matched to a gene. Germline CDR1 SGHRS, CDR2 YFSETQ. There are 15 residues in the CDR3. The CDR3 sequence is CASSPAGGGTDTQYF. The CDR3, as DNA: TGCGCCAGCAGCCCGGCGGGGGGGGGCACAGATACGCAGTATTTT.

This clonotype has a count of ten or more. The chain uses TRBV7-9 and TRBJ1-1, with TRBD1 identical over 7 bases. This CDR3 region has 17 residues. Germline V gives CDR1 SEHNR, CDR2 FQNEAQ (reference sequence). J lost 2 bases, V lost 1 base, and 10 bases had no gene match. CDR3 nucleotide sequence: TGTGCCAGCAGCTTAGATTTAGGGGGCAGGGGTAACACTGAAGCTTTCTTT. Translating gives CASSLDLGGRGNTEAFF.

This clonotype appeared many times. The gene calls are TRBV7-3 and TRBJ2-1; 7 bases fit TRBD2. Germline assignment: CDR1 SGHTA and CDR2 FQGTGA. The CDR3 loop spans 15 amino acids. The junction had 4 bases not matched to a gene; V was cut back by 5 bases and J by 0 bases. CDR3 bases: TGTGCCAGCAGCACACTAGCGAGCTCCTACAATGAGCAGTTCTTC. Translated: CASSTLASSYNEQFF.

The table lists this clonotype with a few counts. The rearrangement links TRBV5-1 to TRBJ2-3; D is perhaps TRBD2 (6 bases). There are 16 residues in the CDR3. Germline CDR1 reads SGHRS; CDR2 reads YFSETQ. Between the trimmed V and J ends, which lost 0 bases and 2 bases, there was a span of 13 bases. CDR3 bases: TGCGCCAGCAGCTTGGGGACTACCTCTTCCACAGATACGCAGTATTTT. Residues: CASSLGTTSSTDTQYF.

This clonotype was detected only a few times. The rearrangement uses TRBV3-1 and TRBJ2-5, with no clear D. Germline values: CDR1 LGHDT, CDR2 YNNKEL (reference sequence). This CDR3 has 16 amino acids. V dropped 8 bases and J dropped 0 bases, with 19 bases sitting between them. CDR3: CASGPGAPLHQETQYF. The DNA of the CDR3 is TGTGCCAGCGGCCCAGGAGCTCCTTTACACCAAGAGACCCAGTACTTC.

The chain has TRBV7-2 and TRBJ2-4; weak D call: TRBD1 (6 bases). This CDR3 region has 15 residues. Germline assignment: CDR1 SGHTA and CDR2 FQGNSA. Trimming stripped 6 bases from V and 5 bases from J, with 17 bases between. The CDR3 loop is CASRLGAGVQNIQYF. The CDR3 DNA is TGTGCCAGCAGACTAGGGGCAGGGGTCCAAAACATTCAGTACTTC.

V and J are TRBV6-2 or TRBV6-3 and TRBJ1-5; a weak D match, TRBD1 (5 bases). V was trimmed by 5 bases and J by 4 bases, leaving 15 bases between them. The CDR3 is 15 residues long. Germline CDR1 MNHEY, CDR2 SVGEGT. In nucleotides, the CDR3 is TGTGCCAGCAGTCCTTCCGGGACGGTGAATCAGCCCCAGCATTTT. Amino acid sequence: CASSPSGTVNQPQHF.

V usage is TRBV20-1 and J usage is TRBJ1-1, with D unresolved. The V gene's germline CDR1 is DFQATT and CDR2 SNEGSKA (reference sequence). The CDR3 is 15 amino acids. With 0 bases removed from V and 1 base from J, the gap between germline ends came to 12 bases. CDR3 sequence reads: CSARDAKGRNTEAFF. The DNA of the CDR3 is TGCAGTGCTAGAGATGCTAAGGGCAGGAACACTGAAGCTTTCTTT.

This clonotype came up a few times. V usage is TRBV7-2 and J usage is TRBJ2-7; the match to TRBD2 covers 9 bases. J lost 4 bases, V lost 7 bases, and 8 bases had no gene match. The CDR3 is made up of 14 amino acids. Germline V gene sequence: CDR1 SGHTA, CDR2 FQGNSA. This chain's CDR3 is CASTPGGRAYEQYF. For the CDR3, the DNA is TGTGCCAGCACACCTGGCGGGAGGGCTTACGAGCAGTACTTC.

This chain joins TRBV29-1 and TRBJ1-1, with 9 bases lining up with TRBD1. V dropped 4 bases and J dropped 3; count of bases not matched to a gene: 6. CDR3 size: 14 residues. In germline, CDR1 is SQVTM, CDR2 ANQGSEA. The CDR3 nucleotides are TGCAGCGTTGGACAGGGGGTGGTGGACACTGAAGCTTTCTTT. Translated: CSVGQGVVDTEAFF. The full variable domain, in which reference TRBV29-1 and TRBJ1-1 provide the parts outside the CDR3, is SAVISQKPSRDICQRGTSLTIQCQVDSQVTMMFWYRQQPGQSLTLIATANQGSEATYESGFVIDKFPISRPNLTFSTLTVSNMSPEDSSIYLCSVGQGVVDTEAFFGQGTRLTVV.

In its sample, this clonotype was seen many times. CDR3 protein: CASSYSLLAGTQETQYF. DNA of the CDR3: TGTGCCAGCAGTTACTCCCTACTAGCGGGCACCCAAGAGACCCAGTACTTC. The chain has TRBV6-2 or TRBV6-3 and TRBJ2-5; 9 bases agree with TRBD2. V shed 0 bases and J 1 base; nucleotides not matched to a gene: 6. The CDR3 has 17 residues. The germline V gene has CDR1 MNHEY and CDR2 SVGEGT.

This clonotype was detected many times. The rearrangement links TRBV20-1 to TRBJ2-7, with D possibly TRBD1 on 6 matching bases. The germline V and J ends were trimmed by 0 bases and 0 bases, with 12 bases remaining between them. Germline CDR1 reads DFQATT; CDR2 reads SNEGSKA (reference sequence). CDR3 length: 15 amino acids. The CDR3 spells CSARDQVTGSYEQYF. The CDR3 nucleotides read TGCAGTGCTAGAGATCAGGTGACAGGCTCCTACGAGCAGTACTTC.

This clonotype was seen repeatedly, ten times or more. The chain recombines TRBV24-1 with TRBJ2-6, with unresolved D. Trimming stripped 2 bases from V and 1 base from J, with 20 bases between. CDR3 size: 20 residues. Germline assignment: CDR1 KGHDR and CDR2 SFDVKD. As DNA, the CDR3 is TGTGCCACCAGTGATTGGAGTTGGTTAGGTGTGGTATCTGGGGCCAACGTCCTGACTTTC. This encodes CATSDWSWLGVVSGANVLTF.

The table lists this clonotype with a few counts. The chain is built from TRBV9 and TRBJ2-7; 9 bases are shared with TRBD2. This CDR3 spans 14 amino acids. Per germline, CDR1 SGDLS and CDR2 YYNGEE. Trimming removed 3 bases from V and 3 bases from J; junction bases left unmatched: 4. CDR3 bases: TGTGCCAGCAGCGAGGGACTAGCCTACTACGAGCAGTACTTC. This codes for CASSEGLAYYEQYF.

In its sample, this clonotype was seen a few times. The chain carries TRBV5-1 and TRBJ2-1; 14 positions match TRBD2. The CDR3 consists of 14 residues. After removal of 5 bases from V and 6 bases from J, the junction contained 1 base not matched to a gene. Germline V lookup: CDR1 SGHRS, CDR2 YFSETQ. The CDR3 sequence: CASRGTSGGNEQFF. The DNA for the CDR3 is TGCGCCAGCAGGGGGACTAGCGGGGGCAATGAGCAGTTCTTC.

This clonotype was detected many times. The V gene is TRBV11-2, the J gene TRBJ2-7, with 8 bases aligning to TRBD1. The CDR3 loop spans 17 amino acids. V shed 5 bases and J 7 bases; nucleotides not matched to a gene: 19. The V gene's germline CDR1 is SGHAT and CDR2 FQNNGV. The CDR3 protein is CASSDGAGGFKSREQYF. In nucleotides, the CDR3 is TGTGCCAGCAGCGACGGAGCAGGGGGCTTTAAAAGTAGAGAGCAGTACTTC. The full variable domain, in which reference TRBV11-2 and TRBJ2-7 provide the parts outside the CDR3, is EAGVAQSPRYKIIEKRQSVAFWCNPISGHATLYWYQQILGQGPKLLIQFQNNGVVDDSQLPKDRFSAERLKGVDSTLKIQPAKLEDSAVYLCASSDGAGGFKSREQYFGPGTRLTVT.

This clonotype came up many times. The rearrangement joins TRBV19 to TRBJ1-5; D unclear. Germline loops: CDR1 LNHDA, CDR2 SQIVND (reference sequence). Trimming removed 5 bases from V and 4 bases from J, with 9 bases in between. This CDR3 contains 13 residues. CDR3 sequence reads: CASSRGPNQPQHF. The DNA for the CDR3 is TGTGCCAGTAGTCGGGGTCCAAATCAGCCCCAGCATTTT.

This clonotype was seen more than once but under ten times. This rearrangement joins TRBV29-1 to TRBJ2-3, with 14 bases fitting TRBD2. This CDR3 has 16 residues. The trim removed 7 bases at V and 3 bases at J, leaving 9 bases unmatched. In germline, CDR1 is SQVTM, CDR2 ANQGSEA. CDR3 in DNA: TGCAGCGGGAGAGGGACTAGCGGGAGTGGGACAGATACGCAGTATTTT. It translates to CSGRGTSGSGTDTQYF.

This rearrangement joins TRBV6-5 to TRBJ1-6, with D hard to call. Germline V gene lookup returns CDR1 MNHEY and CDR2 SVGAGI. Trimming removed 2 bases from V and 6 bases from J, with 11 bases in between. The CDR3 totals 15 residues. CDR3 DNA: TGTGCCAGCAGTTACGCCCGATCTTCTAATTCACCCCTCCACTTT. This gives the protein CASSYARSSNSPLHF.

This clonotype has at least ten counts. In DNA form, the CDR3 reads TGTGCCATCAGTGATTATCGGGACGGATATGGCTACACCTTC. Translated: CAISDYRDGYGYTF. This chain links TRBV10-3 with TRBJ1-2; TRBD1 is a possible D gene (5 bases). This CDR3 is 14 amino acids long. The germline V and J ends were trimmed by 3 bases and 5 bases, with 13 bases remaining between them. The germline V gene encodes CDR1 ENHRY and CDR2 SYGVKD.

Only a few counts were recorded for this clonotype. The rearrangement uses TRBV12-3 or TRBV12-4 and TRBJ2-3; tentative D call: TRBD2 (6 bases). The CDR3 totals 13 residues. V was trimmed by 10 bases and J by 1 base, leaving 12 bases between them. The CDR3 nucleotides read TGTGCCACGCGCGGCGGGGGCACAGATACGCAGTATTTT. Its protein product is CATRGGGTDTQYF.